This T cell receptor beta chain emerged from a study of human T cells and chemical hapten exposure. Study-level results: While controls formed fewer of them, expanded TCRs formed significantly more large CDR3 similarity clusters. The number of TCRs over 1 in 1000 frequency stayed unchanged after DPC.

TCRdb redid the calling of the RACE reads with MiXCR, one entry per CDR3 protein. Among about 84,000 distinct CDR3 sequences listed, about 10% were seen once. Regarding time point: patch test 2, 6 weeks after DPC sensitization. This sample's treatment: therapeutic diphenylcyclopropenone sensitization with weekly scalp DPC. Investigators collected blood before applying each patch test. The CDR3 has 16 amino acids. Germline CDR1 and CDR2: KGHSH and LQKENI. V shed 2 bases and J shed 0 bases, with 12 bases lying between them. This clonotype was counted ten times or more. Its specificity is not known. This chain joins TRBV18 and TRBJ2-3; D remains unclear. The sample here was whole blood, taken in connection with sensitization to the hapten diphenylcyclopropenone (DPC). This TCR was recovered from a woman aged 45-59 years with alopecia areata. Some clones in this sample may be carry-over from other donors' samples. The CDR3 is CASSPNYLMSTDTQYF. The CDR3 coding sequence is TGTGCCAGCTCACCAAATTATTTGATGAGCACAGATACGCAGTATTTT.